Each of the 13 T cell receptor beta chains below was sequenced from the same sample in a study of glioma-infiltrating T cells after dendritic cell vaccination. Some clones are missing from TCRdb's copy, which holds only in-frame ones; the method was immunoSEQ multiplex PCR. The data show 85,000 to 95,000 clones, about nine tenths seen once. The material was blood, obtained before dendritic cell vaccination. The receptors were gathered from a human donor with glioblastoma.

This chain links TRBV2 with TRBJ1-1; no clear D gene. Germline V gene sequence: CDR1 SNHLY, CDR2 FYNNEI. The CDR3 spans 13 residues. V was pared by 5 bases and J by 1 base, with 8 bases between. The CDR3 protein is CASSHEGNTEAFF. CDR3 DNA sequence: TGTGCCAGCAGTCACGAGGGGAACACTGAAGCTTTCTTT.

This clone has just one count. The rearrangement joins TRBV30 to TRBJ2-7, with 10 bases that match TRBD2. V trimming: 2 bases; J trimming: 0 bases; junction bases outside the gene matches: 4. The CDR3 contains 15 residues. Germline assignment: CDR1 GTSNPN and CDR2 SVGIG (reference sequence). CDR3 bases: TGTGCCTGGAGTCCCCTAGCGGGGGTCTCCTACGAGCAGTACTTC. Protein product: CAWSPLAGVSYEQYF.

This chain connects TRBV14 to TRBJ1-1, with a possible D match to TRBD1 (5 bases). CDR3 length: 14 amino acids. CDR1 is SGHDN, CDR2 FVKESK, per germline. Trimming removed 0 bases at V and 3 bases at J, with 8 bases between. Here the CDR3 reads CASSQEQAYTEAFF. The CDR3, as DNA: TGTGCCAGCAGCCAAGAACAGGCGTACACTGAAGCTTTCTTT.

The rearrangement joins TRBV18 to TRBJ1-2; 7 positions match TRBD1. The germline V gene has CDR1 KGHSH and CDR2 LQKENI. CDR3 length equals 13 residues. V shed 2 bases, J shed 3 bases, and the junction held 0 bases outside the gene matches. CDR3 sequence reads: CASSPGTDYGYTF. The CDR3 DNA is TGTGCCAGCTCACCAGGGACAGACTATGGCTACACCTTC.

The V gene is TRBV4-3, the J gene TRBJ2-1, with D tentatively TRBD1 (6 bases). Germline V gene sequence: CDR1 LGHNA, CDR2 YSLEER. V was trimmed by 1 base and J by 8 bases, leaving 15 bases between them. CDR3 length equals 15 residues. The CDR3 loop is CASSQGPTGMDEQFF. In nucleotides, the CDR3 is TGCGCCAGCAGCCAAGGACCAACAGGGATGGATGAGCAGTTCTTC.

The gene calls are TRBV30 and TRBJ2-7, with a tentative D call TRBD2 (5 bases). Trimming removed 0 bases at V and 6 bases at J, with 12 bases between. This CDR3 contains 13 residues. CDR1 GTSNPN and CDR2 SVGIG come from the germline V gene (reference sequence). This chain's CDR3 is CAWSVRAGVEQYF. Written as DNA, the CDR3 is TGTGCCTGGAGTGTACGGGCCGGGGTCGAGCAGTACTTC.

V is TRBV2 and J is TRBJ2-7, with a tentative D call TRBD2 (6 bases). Trimming left V 3 bases short and J 8 bases short, with 23 bases between. Germline lookup yields CDR1 SNHLY and CDR2 FYNNEI. CDR3 length: 16 residues. DNA of the CDR3: TGTGCCAGCAGTGAGACCCGGGGAGGCCCAAAGTACAAGCAGTACTTC. Translating it yields CASSETRGGPKYKQYF.

This clone was seen more than once but under ten times. The chain links TRBV9 to TRBJ1-1; D possibly corresponds to TRBD1 (5 bases). The ends were cut back, 4 bases at V and 5 bases at J, with 15 bases in the middle. The CDR3 is 14 residues long. CDR1 is SGDLS and CDR2 is YYNGEE in the germline V gene. In DNA form, the CDR3 reads TGTGCCAGCAGCTTACAGACAGAACTAACTGAAGCTTTCTTT. Protein product: CASSLQTELTEAFF.

The V call is TRBV29-1, the J call TRBJ1-1, with TRBD1 matching over 9 bases. The CDR3 contains 12 residues. In germline, CDR1 is SQVTM, CDR2 ANQGSEA. Trimming took 1 base from V and 6 from J; bases not matched to a gene: 0. CDR3 DNA sequence: TGCAGCGTTGAAGGACAGGGGGCTGAAGCTTTCTTT. Translation gives CSVEGQGAEAFF.

The chain joins TRBV11-3 to TRBJ1-1; no clear D gene. Trimming took off 3 bases at V and 0 bases at J, with 5 bases between the two ends. Looked up from germline, CDR1 is SGHNT and CDR2 is YENEEA. The CDR3 extends over 13 amino acids. CDR3 sequence (DNA): TGTGCCAGCAGCTTGACACTGAACACTGAAGCTTTCTTT. Protein: CASSLTLNTEAFF.

The chain recombines TRBV5-6 with TRBJ2-1; TRBD1 is a possible D gene (7 bases). Germline CDR1 is SGHDT and CDR2 is YYEEEE. CDR3 length equals 16 residues. Trimming pared 0 bases from V and 4 bases from J, leaving 14 bases between. The CDR3 DNA reads TGTGCCAGCAGCTTGGTAGGCAGGGGGGCTTACAATGAGCAGTTCTTC. Translated, it gives CASSLVGRGAYNEQFF.

This chain connects TRBV9 to TRBJ1-6; TRBD1 might be the D (5 bases). CDR3 length: 16 amino acids. CDR1 and CDR2 (germline): SGDLS, YYNGEE. V lost 4 bases to trimming and J lost 5 bases, with 16 bases between them. The CDR3, as DNA: TGTGCCAGCAGCACCACCCCAGGGCCCGATAATTCACCCCTCCACTTT. It specifies CASSTTPGPDNSPLHF.

The rearrangement links TRBV21-1 to TRBJ2-3; the D call TRBD2 from the table was never checked on the DNA. TRBV21-1 is a documented pseudogene. This CDR3 contains 15 residues. CDR3 loop: CASRTSGSSTDTQYF. The CDR3, as DNA: TGTGCCAGCAGGACTAGCGGGAGTAGCACAGATACGCAGTATTTT.